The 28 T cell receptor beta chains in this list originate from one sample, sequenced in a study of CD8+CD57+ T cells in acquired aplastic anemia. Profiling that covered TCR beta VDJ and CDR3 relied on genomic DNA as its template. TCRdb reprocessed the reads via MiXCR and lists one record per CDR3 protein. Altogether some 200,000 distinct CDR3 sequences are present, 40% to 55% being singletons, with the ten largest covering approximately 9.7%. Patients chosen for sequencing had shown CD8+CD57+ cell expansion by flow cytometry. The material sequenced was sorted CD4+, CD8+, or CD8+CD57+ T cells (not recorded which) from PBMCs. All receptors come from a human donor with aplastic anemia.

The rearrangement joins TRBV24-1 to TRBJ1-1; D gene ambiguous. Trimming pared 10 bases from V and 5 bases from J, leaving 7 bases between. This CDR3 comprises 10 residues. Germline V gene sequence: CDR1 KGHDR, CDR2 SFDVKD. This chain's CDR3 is CATKGTEAFF. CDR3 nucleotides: TGTGCCACAAAAGGGACTGAAGCTTTCTTT.

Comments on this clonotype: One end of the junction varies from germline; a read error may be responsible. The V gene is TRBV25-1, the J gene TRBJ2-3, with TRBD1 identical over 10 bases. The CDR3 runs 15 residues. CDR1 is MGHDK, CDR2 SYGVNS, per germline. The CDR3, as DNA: TGCGCCAGCAGCTTGGGACAGGGGAGGACAGATACGCAGTATTTT. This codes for CASSLGQGRTDTQYF.

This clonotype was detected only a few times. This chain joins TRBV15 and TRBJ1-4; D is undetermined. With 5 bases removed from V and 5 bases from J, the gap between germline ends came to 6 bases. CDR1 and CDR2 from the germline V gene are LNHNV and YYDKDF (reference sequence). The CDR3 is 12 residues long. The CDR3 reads CATSQYNEKLFF. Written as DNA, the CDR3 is TGTGCCACCAGCCAGTACAATGAAAAACTGTTTTTT.

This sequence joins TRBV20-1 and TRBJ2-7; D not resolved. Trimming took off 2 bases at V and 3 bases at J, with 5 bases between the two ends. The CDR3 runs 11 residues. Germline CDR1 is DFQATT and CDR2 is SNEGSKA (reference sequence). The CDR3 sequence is CSARNGYEQYF. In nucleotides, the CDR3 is TGCAGTGCTAGAAACGGCTACGAGCAGTACTTC.

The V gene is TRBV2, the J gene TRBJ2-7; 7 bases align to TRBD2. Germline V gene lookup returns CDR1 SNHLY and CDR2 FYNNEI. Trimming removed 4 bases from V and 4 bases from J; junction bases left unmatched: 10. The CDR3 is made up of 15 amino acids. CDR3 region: CASSVSTGGGYEQYF. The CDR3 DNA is TGTGCCAGCAGTGTGAGTACGGGAGGTGGTTACGAGCAGTACTTC.

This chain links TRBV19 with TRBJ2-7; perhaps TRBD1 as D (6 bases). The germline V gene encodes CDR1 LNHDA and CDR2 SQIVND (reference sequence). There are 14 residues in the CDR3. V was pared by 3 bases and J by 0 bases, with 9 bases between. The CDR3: CASSMGAVSYEQYF. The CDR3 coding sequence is TGTGCCAGTAGTATGGGGGCCGTCTCCTACGAGCAGTACTTC.

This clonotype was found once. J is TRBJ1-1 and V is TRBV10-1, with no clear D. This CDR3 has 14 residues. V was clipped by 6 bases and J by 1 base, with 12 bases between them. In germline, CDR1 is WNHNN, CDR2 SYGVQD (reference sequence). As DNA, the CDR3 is TGCGCCAGCAGCGACGGACGGAGGAACACTGAAGCTTTCTTT. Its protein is CASSDGRRNTEAFF.

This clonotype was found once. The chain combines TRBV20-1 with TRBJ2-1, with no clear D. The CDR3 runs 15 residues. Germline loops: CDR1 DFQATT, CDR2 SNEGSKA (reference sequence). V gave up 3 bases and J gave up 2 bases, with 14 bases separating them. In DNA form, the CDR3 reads TGCAGTGCTAGCGTAAGCAGCCCCCCCTACAATGAGCAGTTCTTC. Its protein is CSASVSSPPYNEQFF.

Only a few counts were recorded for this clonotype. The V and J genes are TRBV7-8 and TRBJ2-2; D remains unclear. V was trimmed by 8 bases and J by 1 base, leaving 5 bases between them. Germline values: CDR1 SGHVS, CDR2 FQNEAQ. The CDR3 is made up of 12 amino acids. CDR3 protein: CASPWNTGELFF. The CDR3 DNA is TGTGCCAGCCCTTGGAACACCGGGGAGCTGTTTTTT.

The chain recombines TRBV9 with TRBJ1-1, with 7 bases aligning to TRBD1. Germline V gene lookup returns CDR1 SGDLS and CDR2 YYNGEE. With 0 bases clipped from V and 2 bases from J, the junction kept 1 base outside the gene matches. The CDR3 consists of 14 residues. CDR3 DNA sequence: TGTGCCAGCAGCGTAGGGACAGGCAACACTGAAGCTTTCTTT. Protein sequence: CASSVGTGNTEAFF.

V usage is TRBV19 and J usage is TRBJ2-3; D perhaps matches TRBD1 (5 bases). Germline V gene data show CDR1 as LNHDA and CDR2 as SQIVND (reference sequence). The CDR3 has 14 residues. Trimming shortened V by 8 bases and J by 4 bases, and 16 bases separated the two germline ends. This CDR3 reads CASSGLRDADTQYF. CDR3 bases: TGTGCCAGTTCAGGGCTTCGTGACGCAGATACGCAGTATTTT.

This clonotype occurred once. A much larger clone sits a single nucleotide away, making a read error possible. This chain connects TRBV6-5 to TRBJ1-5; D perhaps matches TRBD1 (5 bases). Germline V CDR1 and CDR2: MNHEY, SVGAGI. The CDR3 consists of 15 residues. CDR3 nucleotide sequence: TGTGCCAGCAGTTATACGGGGGGTGAGAATCGGCCCCAGCATTTT. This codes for CASSYTGGENRPQHF.

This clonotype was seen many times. As DNA, the CDR3 is TGTGCCAGTAGCCCCTGGCAGGGTGGCAATCAGCCCCAGCATTTT. Translation gives CASSPWQGGNQPQHF. The J gene is TRBJ1-5, the V gene TRBV19, with D possibly matching TRBD1 (5 bases). Trimming took 6 bases from V and 2 from J, leaving 14 bases between them. The germline CDR1 and CDR2 sequences are LNHDA and SQIVND (reference sequence). The CDR3 contains 15 residues.

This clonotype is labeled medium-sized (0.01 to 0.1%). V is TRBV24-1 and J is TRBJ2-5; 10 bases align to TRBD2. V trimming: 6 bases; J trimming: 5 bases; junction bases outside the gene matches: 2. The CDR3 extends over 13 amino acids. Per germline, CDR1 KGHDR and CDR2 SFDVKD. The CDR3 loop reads CATSLSGRETQYF. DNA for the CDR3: TGTGCCACCAGTCTTAGCGGGAGGGAGACCCAGTACTTC.

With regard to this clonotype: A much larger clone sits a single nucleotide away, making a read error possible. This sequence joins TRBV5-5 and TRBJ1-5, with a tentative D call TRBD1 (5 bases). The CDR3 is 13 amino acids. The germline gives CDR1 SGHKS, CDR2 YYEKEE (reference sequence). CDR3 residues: CASSRGENQPRHF. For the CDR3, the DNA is TGTGCCAGCAGCAGGGGTGAGAATCAGCCCCGGCATTTT.

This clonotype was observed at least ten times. CDR3 nucleotides: TGTGCCAGCTCACTTGATCAGGGTGTCGGTCAGCCCCAGCATTTT. Translating gives CASSLDQGVGQPQHF. This chain joins TRBV18 and TRBJ1-5; weak D call: TRBD1 (5 bases). CDR1 is KGHSH and CDR2 is LQKENI in the germline V gene. Trimming cost V 4 bases and J 6 bases, with 16 bases left between them. The CDR3 sequence is 15 residues long.

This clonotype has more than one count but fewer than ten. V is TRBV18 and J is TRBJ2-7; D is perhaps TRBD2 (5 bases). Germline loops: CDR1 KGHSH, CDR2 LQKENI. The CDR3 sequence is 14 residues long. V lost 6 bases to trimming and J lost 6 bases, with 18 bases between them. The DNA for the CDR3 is TGTGCCAGCTCCCTAGCCGTACTTTTCGGCGAGCAGTACTTC. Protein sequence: CASSLAVLFGEQYF.

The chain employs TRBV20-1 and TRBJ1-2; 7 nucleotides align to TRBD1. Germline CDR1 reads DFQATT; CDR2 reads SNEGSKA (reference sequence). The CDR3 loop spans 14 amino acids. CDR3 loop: CRAIRGTENYGYTF. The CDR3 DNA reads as TGCAGGGCCATAAGGGGGACAGAGAATTATGGCTACACCTTC.

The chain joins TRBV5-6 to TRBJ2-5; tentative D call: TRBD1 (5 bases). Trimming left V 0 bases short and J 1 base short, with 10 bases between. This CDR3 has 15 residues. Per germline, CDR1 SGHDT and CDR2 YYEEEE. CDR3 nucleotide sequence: TGTGCCAGCAGCTTGGCCCCGGACATCCAAGAGACCCAGTACTTC. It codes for CASSLAPDIQETQYF.

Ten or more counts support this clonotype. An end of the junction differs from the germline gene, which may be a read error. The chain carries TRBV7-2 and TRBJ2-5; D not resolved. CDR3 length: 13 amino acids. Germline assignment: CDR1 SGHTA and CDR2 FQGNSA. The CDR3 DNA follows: TGCGCCAGCAGCTTGGTACTACAAGAGACCCAGTACTTC. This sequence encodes CASSLVLQETQYF.

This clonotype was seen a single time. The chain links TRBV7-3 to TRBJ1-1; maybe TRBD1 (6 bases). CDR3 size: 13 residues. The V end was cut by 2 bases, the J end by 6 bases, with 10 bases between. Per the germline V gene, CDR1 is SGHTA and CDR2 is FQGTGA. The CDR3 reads CASSLDRSAEAFF. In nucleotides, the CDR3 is TGTGCCAGCAGCTTAGACAGGTCCGCTGAAGCTTTCTTT.

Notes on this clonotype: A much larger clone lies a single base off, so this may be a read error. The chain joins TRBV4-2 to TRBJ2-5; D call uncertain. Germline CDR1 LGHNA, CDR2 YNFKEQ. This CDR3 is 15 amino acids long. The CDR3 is CAGSQELDFTETQYF. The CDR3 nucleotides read TGTGCCGGCAGCCAAGAGTTAGACTTTACCGAGACCCAGTACTTC.

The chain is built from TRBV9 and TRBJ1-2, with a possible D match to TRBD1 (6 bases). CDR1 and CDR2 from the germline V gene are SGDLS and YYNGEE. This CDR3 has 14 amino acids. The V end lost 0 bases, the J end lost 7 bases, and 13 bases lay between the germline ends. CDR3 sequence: CASSVAAGEGGYTF. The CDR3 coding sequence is TGTGCCAGCAGCGTAGCGGCAGGGGAAGGTGGCTACACCTTC.

The CDR3: CASRAERGKGTDTQYF. CDR3 in DNA: TGCGCCAGCAGGGCCGAGCGGGGGAAGGGCACAGATACGCAGTATTTT. The rearrangement links TRBV5-1 to TRBJ2-3, with 8 bases lining up with TRBD2. Germline V CDR1 and CDR2: SGHRS, YFSETQ. V lost 5 bases, J lost 1 base, and 9 bases stayed unmatched. The CDR3 spans 16 residues.

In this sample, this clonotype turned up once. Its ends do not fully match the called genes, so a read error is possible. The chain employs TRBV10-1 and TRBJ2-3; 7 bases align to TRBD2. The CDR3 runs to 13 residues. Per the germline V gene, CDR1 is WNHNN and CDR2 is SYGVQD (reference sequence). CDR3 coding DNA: TGTGCCAGCCCTCGACTAGCCACAGATACGCAGTATTTT. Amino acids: CASPRLATDTQYF.

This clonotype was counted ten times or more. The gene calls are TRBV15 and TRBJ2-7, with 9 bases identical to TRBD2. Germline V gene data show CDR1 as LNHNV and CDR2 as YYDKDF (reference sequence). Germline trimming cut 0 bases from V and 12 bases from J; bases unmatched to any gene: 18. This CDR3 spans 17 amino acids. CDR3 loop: CATSRDRLTSGYHDVYF. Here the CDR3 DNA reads TGTGCCACCAGCAGAGATCGTTTAACTAGCGGGTACCATGATGTGTACTTC.

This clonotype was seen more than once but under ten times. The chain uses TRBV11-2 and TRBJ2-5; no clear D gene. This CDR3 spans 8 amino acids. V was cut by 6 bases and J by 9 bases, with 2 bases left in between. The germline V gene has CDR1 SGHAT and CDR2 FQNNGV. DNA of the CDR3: TGTGCCAGCAGTTCCCAGTACTTC. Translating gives CASSSQYF.

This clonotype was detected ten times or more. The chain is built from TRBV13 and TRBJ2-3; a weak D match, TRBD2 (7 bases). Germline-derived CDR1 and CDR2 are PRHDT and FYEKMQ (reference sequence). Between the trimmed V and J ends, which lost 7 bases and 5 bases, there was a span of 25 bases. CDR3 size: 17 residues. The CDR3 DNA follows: TGTGCCAGCACCTCAGCGCCCGGGGGGCCGTTAAGAGATACGCAGTATTTT. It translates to CASTSAPGGPLRDTQYF.